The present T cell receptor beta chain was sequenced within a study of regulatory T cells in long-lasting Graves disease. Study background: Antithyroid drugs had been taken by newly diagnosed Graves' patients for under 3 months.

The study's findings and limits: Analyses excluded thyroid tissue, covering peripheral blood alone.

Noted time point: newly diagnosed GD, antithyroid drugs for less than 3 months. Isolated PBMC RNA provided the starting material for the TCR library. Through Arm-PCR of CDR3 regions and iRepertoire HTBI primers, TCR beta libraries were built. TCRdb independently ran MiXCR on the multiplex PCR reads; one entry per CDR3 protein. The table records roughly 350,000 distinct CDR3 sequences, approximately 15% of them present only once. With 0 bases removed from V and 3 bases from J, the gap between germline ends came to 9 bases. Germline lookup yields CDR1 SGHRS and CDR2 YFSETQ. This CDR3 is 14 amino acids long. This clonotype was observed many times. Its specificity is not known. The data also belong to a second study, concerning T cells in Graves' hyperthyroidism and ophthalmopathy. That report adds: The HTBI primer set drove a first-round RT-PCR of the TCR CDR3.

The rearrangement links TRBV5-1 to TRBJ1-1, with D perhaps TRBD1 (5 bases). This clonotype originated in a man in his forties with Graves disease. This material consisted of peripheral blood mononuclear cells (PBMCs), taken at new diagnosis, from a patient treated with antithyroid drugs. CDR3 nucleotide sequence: TGCGCCAGCAGCTTGGGTGGGGGGGACACTGAAGCTTTCTTT. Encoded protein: CASSLGGGDTEAFF.